One and the same sample provided the 19 T cell receptor beta chains below, sequenced in a study of Ad26.COV2.S vaccination and SARS-CoV-2 variants. Here immunoSEQ multiplex PCR was the method, and the copy in TCRdb shows in-frame clones only, minus some. The sample records some 390,000 clones, around 85% being singletons. Treatment denoted: around 19 received Ad26.COV2.S at low or high dose, single or two shots; about five received placebo; per-sample allocation not given. It was on day 63 after the first vaccine or placebo injection that samples were taken. The sequencing used peripheral blood, collected in a trial of Ad26.COV2.S vaccine versus placebo. These receptors all come from a person between 18 and 65 years old who received the Ad26.COV2.S COVID-19 vaccine or a placebo.

The V gene is TRBV6-4, the J gene TRBJ2-3; TRBD2 matches at 11 bases. The CDR3 is made up of 16 amino acids. The ends lost 5 bases at V and 5 bases at J; junction bases unmatched: 9. CDR1 and CDR2 from the germline V gene are MRHNA and SNTAGT. CDR3 coding DNA: TGTGCCAGCAGTTCCGTAGCGGGGGGGCCAATAGATACGCAGTATTTT. The encoded protein is CASSSVAGGPIDTQYF.

The chain employs TRBV5-1 and TRBJ2-7; TRBD1 matches at 8 bases. J was trimmed by 4 bases and V by 0 bases; bases with no gene match: 6. Germline loops: CDR1 SGHRS, CDR2 YFSETQ. The CDR3 contains 15 residues. As DNA, the CDR3 is TGCGCCAGCAGCTTGGGGACAGGGCCCACTTACGAGCAGTACTTC. It yields the protein CASSLGTGPTYEQYF. Combining the CDR3 with reference TRBV5-1 and TRBJ2-7 gives the whole variable domain KAGVTQTPRYLIKTRGQQVTLSCSPISGHRSVSWYQQTPGQGLQFLFEYFSETQRNKGNFPGRFSGRQFSNSRSEMNVSTLELGDSALYLCASSLGTGPTYEQYFGPGTRLTVT.

CDR3 region: CSVGTGGLGELFF. DNA of the CDR3: TGCAGCGTGGGGACAGGGGGCTTAGGGGAGCTGTTTTTT. The J gene is TRBJ2-2, the V gene TRBV29-1, with 12 bases fitting TRBD1. This CDR3 spans 13 amino acids. Germline CDR1 reads SQVTM; CDR2 reads ANQGSEA. V trimming: 6 bases; J trimming: 8 bases; junction bases outside the gene matches: 4.

J is TRBJ1-1 and V is TRBV19; D uncertain. Trimming removed 6 bases at V and 1 base at J, with 6 bases between. The length of the CDR3 is 12 residues. Germline CDR1 LNHDA, CDR2 SQIVND (reference sequence). The DNA for the CDR3 is TGTGCCAGTAGAGGAAAGAACACTGAAGCTTTCTTT. Its translation is CASRGKNTEAFF.

The chain uses TRBV6-5 and TRBJ1-4; tentatively, D is TRBD1 (5 bases). Germline-derived CDR1 and CDR2 are MNHEY and SVGAGI. The V end was cut by 9 bases, the J end by 7 bases, with 15 bases between. CDR3 length: 13 amino acids. The CDR3 sequence: CASSGFVGEKLFF. The CDR3, as DNA: TGTGCCAGTTCAGGGTTTGTAGGTGAAAAACTGTTTTTT.

The V gene is TRBV4-1, the J gene TRBJ2-3, with unresolved D. The CDR3 runs 14 residues. Germline lookup yields CDR1 MGHRA and CDR2 YSYEKL. Trimming took 3 bases from V and 10 from J, leaving 17 bases between them. The CDR3 reads CASSQYLDLQAQYF. The CDR3 coding sequence is TGCGCCAGCAGCCAGTACCTGGACCTCCAGGCGCAGTATTTT.

This chain joins TRBV5-4 and TRBJ2-1; 10 bases are shared with TRBD1. The ends lost 6 bases at V and 4 bases at J; junction bases unmatched: 7. This CDR3 spans 15 amino acids. Germline assignment: CDR1 SGHNT and CDR2 YYREEE (reference sequence). This CDR3 is CASTPRTGGYNEQFF. For the CDR3, the DNA is TGTGCCAGCACCCCGAGGACAGGGGGTTACAATGAGCAGTTCTTC. Full variable domain (rest looked up from reference TRBV5-4 and TRBJ2-1): ETGVTQSPTHLIKTRGQQVTLRCSSQSGHNTVSWYQQALGQGPQFIFQYYREEENGRGNFPPRFSGLQFPNYSSELNVNALELDDSALYLCASTPRTGGYNEQFFGPGTRLTVL.

The chain is built from TRBV6-1 and TRBJ1-5, with D perhaps TRBD1 (6 bases). Per the germline V gene, CDR1 is MNHNS and CDR2 is SASEGT. This CDR3 comprises 15 residues. Trimming cost V 1 base and J 8 bases, with 15 bases left between them. For the CDR3, the DNA is TGTGCCAGCAGTGAAGAGAGGGGGGCCATGAAGCCCCAGCATTTT. It codes for CASSEERGAMKPQHF.

This clone appeared a single time. The rearrangement uses TRBV30 and TRBJ2-5; TRBD2 aligns across 7 bases. Germline lookup yields CDR1 GTSNPN and CDR2 SVGIG (reference sequence). Trimming removed 4 bases from V and 4 bases from J; junction bases left unmatched: 9. This CDR3 has 14 amino acids. CDR3 amino acids: CAWNVGGVRETQYF. CDR3 DNA sequence: TGTGCCTGGAACGTGGGGGGGGTTCGAGAGACCCAGTACTTC.

The chain has TRBV6-5 and TRBJ1-2; TRBD1 matches at 8 bases. The CDR3 loop spans 14 amino acids. V lost 7 bases, J lost 0 bases, and 4 bases stayed unmatched. Germline CDR1 is MNHEY and CDR2 is SVGAGI. The CDR3 sequence: CASMQGAANYGYTF. CDR3 nucleotides: TGTGCCAGCATGCAGGGGGCAGCTAACTATGGCTACACCTTC.

The rearrangement links TRBV29-1 to TRBJ1-2; D gene uncertain. This CDR3 is 12 amino acids long. The germline gives CDR1 SQVTM, CDR2 ANQGSEA. Trimming cost V 0 bases and J 4 bases, with 6 bases left between them. CDR3 amino acids: CSVEEGGYGYTF. The DNA of the CDR3 is TGCAGCGTTGAAGAGGGAGGCTATGGCTACACCTTC.

The gene calls are TRBV27 and TRBJ1-1; a possible D gene is TRBD1 (5 bases). The CDR3 covers 14 residues. V was clipped by 5 bases and J by 5 bases, with 15 bases between them. Germline V gene lookup returns CDR1 MNHEY and CDR2 SMNVEV (reference sequence). As DNA, the CDR3 is TGTGCCAGCAGTCCCGGGGCGCGAAGGACTGAAGCTTTCTTT. This codes for CASSPGARRTEAFF.

CDR3 sequence (DNA): TGTGCCAGCAGTTATATCTATAGCAATCAGCCCCAGCATTTT. As protein: CASSYIYSNQPQHF. The chain is built from TRBV6-6 and TRBJ1-5; D is unclear. The CDR3 loop spans 14 amino acids. V dropped 3 bases and J dropped 0 bases, with 6 bases sitting between them. Germline lookup yields CDR1 MNHNY and CDR2 SVGAGI (reference sequence).

The chain carries TRBV5-4 and TRBJ2-7; possible D gene TRBD1, 6 bases. The V gene's germline CDR1 is SGHNT and CDR2 YYREEE (reference sequence). Trimming stripped 0 bases from V and 2 bases from J, with 12 bases between. This CDR3 contains 15 residues. The CDR3 DNA sequence: TGTGCCAGCAGCTTGGATCAGGGGTTCGCCTACGAGCAGTACTTC. It encodes CASSLDQGFAYEQYF. Looking up the rest from reference TRBV5-4 and TRBJ2-7 gives the full variable domain: ETGVTQSPTHLIKTRGQQVTLRCSSQSGHNTVSWYQQALGQGPQFIFQYYREEENGRGNFPPRFSGLQFPNYSSELNVNALELDDSALYLCASSLDQGFAYEQYFGPGTRLTVT.

The gene calls are TRBV6-5 and TRBJ2-7, with D possibly TRBD1 on 7 matching bases. The CDR3 extends over 14 amino acids. V gave up 5 bases and J gave up 7 bases, with 18 bases separating them. Per germline, CDR1 MNHEY and CDR2 SVGAGI. CDR3 DNA: TGTGCCAGCAGTCAGATCGACAGGGCGGGAGAGCAGTACTTC. The encoded protein is CASSQIDRAGEQYF.

The rearrangement joins TRBV6-1 to TRBJ1-4; D possibly corresponds to TRBD1 (6 bases). The CDR3 is 16 residues long. In germline, CDR1 is MNHNS, CDR2 SASEGT. V lost 0 bases to trimming and J lost 7 bases, with 15 bases between them. CDR3 DNA: TGTGCCAGCAGTGAAGCGAGAGGGACATCCTCTGAAAAACTGTTTTTT. Translating it yields CASSEARGTSSEKLFF.

This chain connects TRBV5-4 to TRBJ1-3; D is unclear. Trimming cost V 4 bases and J 4 bases, with 15 bases left between them. Germline assignment: CDR1 SGHNT and CDR2 YYREEE (reference sequence). The CDR3 contains 15 residues. The CDR3 is CASSDRNSRGNTIYF. CDR3 sequence (DNA): TGTGCCAGCAGCGATCGGAACTCCAGGGGAAACACCATATATTTT.

The chain recombines TRBV14 with TRBJ2-7; TRBD2 is a possible D gene (5 bases). The V gene's germline CDR1 is SGHDN and CDR2 FVKESK. Trimming stripped 1 base from V and 0 bases from J, with 16 bases between. CDR3 length: 17 residues. The CDR3 DNA sequence: TGTGCCAGCAGCCAAGGCATGGTGGACTCAAGCTCCTACGAGCAGTACTTC. Translating gives CASSQGMVDSSSYEQYF.

The chain couples TRBV3-1 (or the pseudogene TRBV3-2) to TRBJ1-1; a possible D gene is TRBD1 (6 bases). CDR1 is LGHDT and CDR2 is YNNKEL in the germline V gene (reference sequence). The germline V and J ends were trimmed by 2 bases and 8 bases, with 9 bases remaining between them. The CDR3 is 12 amino acids. This CDR3 is CASSQRTAEAFF. The CDR3 bases are TGTGCCAGCAGCCAAAGGACAGCGGAAGCTTTCTTT.